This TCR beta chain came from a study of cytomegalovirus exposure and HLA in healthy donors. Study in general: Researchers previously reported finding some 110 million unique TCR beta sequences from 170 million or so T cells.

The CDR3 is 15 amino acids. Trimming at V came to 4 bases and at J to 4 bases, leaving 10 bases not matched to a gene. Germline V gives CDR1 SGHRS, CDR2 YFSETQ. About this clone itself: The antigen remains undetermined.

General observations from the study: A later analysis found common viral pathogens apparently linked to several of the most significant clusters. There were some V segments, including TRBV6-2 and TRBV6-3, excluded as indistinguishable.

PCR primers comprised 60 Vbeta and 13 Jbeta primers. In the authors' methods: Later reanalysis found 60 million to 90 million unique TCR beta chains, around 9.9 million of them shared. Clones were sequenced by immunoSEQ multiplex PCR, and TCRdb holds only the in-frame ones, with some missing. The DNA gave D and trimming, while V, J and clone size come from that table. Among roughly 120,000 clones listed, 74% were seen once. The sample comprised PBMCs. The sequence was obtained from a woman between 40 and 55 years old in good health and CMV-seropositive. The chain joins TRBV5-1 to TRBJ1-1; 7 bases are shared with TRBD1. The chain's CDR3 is CASSGRQGVGTEAFF. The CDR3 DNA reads TGCGCCAGCAGCGGGCGTCAGGGGGTTGGCACTGAAGCTTTCTTT.